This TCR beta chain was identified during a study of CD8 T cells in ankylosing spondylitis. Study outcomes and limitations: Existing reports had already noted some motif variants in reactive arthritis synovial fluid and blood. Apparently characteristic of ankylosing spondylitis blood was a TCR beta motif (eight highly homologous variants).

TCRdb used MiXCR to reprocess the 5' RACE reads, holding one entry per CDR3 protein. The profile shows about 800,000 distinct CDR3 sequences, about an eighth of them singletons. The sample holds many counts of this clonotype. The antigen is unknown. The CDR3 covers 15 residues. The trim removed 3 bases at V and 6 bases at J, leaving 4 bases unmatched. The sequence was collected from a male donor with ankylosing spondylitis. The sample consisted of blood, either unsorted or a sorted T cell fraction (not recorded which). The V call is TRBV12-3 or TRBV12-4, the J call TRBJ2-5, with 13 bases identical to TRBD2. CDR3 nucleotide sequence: TGTGCCAGCAGTTTTTCGACTAGCGGGGGGAAGACCCAGTACTTC. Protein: CASSFSTSGGKTQYF.